The source of this T cell receptor (beta chain) is a study of glioma-infiltrating T cells after dendritic cell vaccination. Sequencing used immunoSEQ multiplex PCR; TCRdb keeps in-frame clones, though not all of them. The sample consists of 30,000 to 40,000 clones, roughly 79% of them appearing once. The CDR3 sequence is 15 residues long. Trimming pared 0 bases from V and 5 bases from J, leaving 13 bases between. Germline V gene sequence: CDR1 MNHNY, CDR2 SVGAGI (reference sequence). This rearrangement joins TRBV6-6 to TRBJ2-5, with D possibly being TRBD2 (5 bases). The clonotype was recovered from a human donor with glioblastoma. The sample here was blood, taken before dendritic cell vaccination. The CDR3 DNA is TGTGCCAGCAGTTACTCGGGCGGGCAGTCGGAGACCCAGTACTTC. Translation: CASSYSGGQSETQYF.